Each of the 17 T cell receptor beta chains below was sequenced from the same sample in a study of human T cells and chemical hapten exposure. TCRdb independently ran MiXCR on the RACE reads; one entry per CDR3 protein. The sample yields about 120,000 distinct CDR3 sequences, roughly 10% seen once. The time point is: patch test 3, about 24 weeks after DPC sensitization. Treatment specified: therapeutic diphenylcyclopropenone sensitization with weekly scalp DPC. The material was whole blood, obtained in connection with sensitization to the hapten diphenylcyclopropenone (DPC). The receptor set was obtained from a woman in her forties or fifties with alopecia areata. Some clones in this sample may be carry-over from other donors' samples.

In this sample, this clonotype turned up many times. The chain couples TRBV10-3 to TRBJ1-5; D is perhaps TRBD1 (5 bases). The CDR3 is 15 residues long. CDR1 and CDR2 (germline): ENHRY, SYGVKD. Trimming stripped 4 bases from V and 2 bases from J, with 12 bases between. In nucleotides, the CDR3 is TGTGCCATCAGTGCGATGCAGGGCGGCAATCAGCCCCAGCATTTT. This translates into CAISAMQGGNQPQHF.

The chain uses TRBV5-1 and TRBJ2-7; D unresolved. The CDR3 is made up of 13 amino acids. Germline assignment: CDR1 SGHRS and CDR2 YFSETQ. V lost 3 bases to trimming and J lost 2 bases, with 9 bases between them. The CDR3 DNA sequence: TGCGCCAGCAGCTATGACGGTACCTACGAGCAGTACTTC. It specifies CASSYDGTYEQYF.

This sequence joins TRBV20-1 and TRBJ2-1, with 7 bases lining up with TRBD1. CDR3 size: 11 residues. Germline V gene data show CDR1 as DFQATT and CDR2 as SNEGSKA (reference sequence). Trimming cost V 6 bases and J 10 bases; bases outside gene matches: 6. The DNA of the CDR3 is TGCAGTGCCCAGGGACAGTGGGAGCAGTTCTTC. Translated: CSAQGQWEQFF.

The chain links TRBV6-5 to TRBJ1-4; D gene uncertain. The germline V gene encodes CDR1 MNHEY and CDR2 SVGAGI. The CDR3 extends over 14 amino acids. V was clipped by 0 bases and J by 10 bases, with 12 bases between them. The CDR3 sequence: CASSYSTSKGKLFF. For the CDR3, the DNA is TGTGCCAGCAGTTACTCGACCTCCAAGGGAAAACTGTTTTTT.

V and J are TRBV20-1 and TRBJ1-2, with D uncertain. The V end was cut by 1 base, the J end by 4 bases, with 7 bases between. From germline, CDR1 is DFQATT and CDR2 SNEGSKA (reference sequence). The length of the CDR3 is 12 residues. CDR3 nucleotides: TGCAGTGCTAGAGCAGACGGCTATGGCTACACCTTC. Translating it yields CSARADGYGYTF.

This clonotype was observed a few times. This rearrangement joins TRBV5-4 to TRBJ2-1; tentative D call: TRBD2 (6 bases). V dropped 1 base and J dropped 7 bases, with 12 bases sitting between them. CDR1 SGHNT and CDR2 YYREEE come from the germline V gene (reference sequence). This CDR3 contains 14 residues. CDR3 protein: CASSLIAVVNEQFF. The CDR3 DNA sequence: TGTGCCAGCAGCTTGATAGCGGTTGTAAATGAGCAGTTCTTC.

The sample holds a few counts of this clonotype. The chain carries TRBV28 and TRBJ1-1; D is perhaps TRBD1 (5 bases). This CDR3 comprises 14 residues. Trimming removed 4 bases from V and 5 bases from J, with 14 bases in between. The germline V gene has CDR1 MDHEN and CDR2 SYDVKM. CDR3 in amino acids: CASSSPQGWTEAFF. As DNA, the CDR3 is TGTGCCAGCAGTTCACCTCAGGGATGGACTGAAGCTTTCTTT.

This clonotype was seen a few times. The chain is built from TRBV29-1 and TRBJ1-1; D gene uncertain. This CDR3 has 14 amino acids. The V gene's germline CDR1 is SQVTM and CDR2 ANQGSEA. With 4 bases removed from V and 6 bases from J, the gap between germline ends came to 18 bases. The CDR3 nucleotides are TGCAGCGTTGCTGGGGTCAACCTAGGCGCTGAAGCTTTCTTT. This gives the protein CSVAGVNLGAEAFF.

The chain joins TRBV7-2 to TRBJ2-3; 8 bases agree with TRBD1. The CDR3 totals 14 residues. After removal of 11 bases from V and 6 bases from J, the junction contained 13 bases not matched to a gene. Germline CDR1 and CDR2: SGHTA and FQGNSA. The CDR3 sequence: CASTGQAIWDTQYF. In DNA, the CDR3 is TGTGCCTCGACGGGACAGGCAATCTGGGATACGCAGTATTTT. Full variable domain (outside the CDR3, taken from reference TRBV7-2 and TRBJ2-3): GAGVSQSPSNKVTEKGKDVELRCDPISGHTALYWYRQSLGQGLEFLIYFQGNSAPDKSGLPSDRFSAERTGGSVSTLTIQRTQQEDSAVYLCASTGQAIWDTQYFGPGTRLTVL.

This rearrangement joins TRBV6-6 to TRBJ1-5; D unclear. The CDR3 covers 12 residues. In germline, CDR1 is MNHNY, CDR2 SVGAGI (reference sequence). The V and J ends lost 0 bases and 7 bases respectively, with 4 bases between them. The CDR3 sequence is CASSYSLQPQHF. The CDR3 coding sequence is TGTGCCAGCAGTTACTCGTTACAGCCCCAGCATTTT.

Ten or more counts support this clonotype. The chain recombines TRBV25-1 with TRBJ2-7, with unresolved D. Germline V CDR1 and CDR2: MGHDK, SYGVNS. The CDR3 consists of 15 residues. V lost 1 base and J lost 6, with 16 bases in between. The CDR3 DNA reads TGTGCCAGCAGTGAATCGGGCAGAGCCACCGCCGAGCAGTACTTC. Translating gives CASSESGRATAEQYF.

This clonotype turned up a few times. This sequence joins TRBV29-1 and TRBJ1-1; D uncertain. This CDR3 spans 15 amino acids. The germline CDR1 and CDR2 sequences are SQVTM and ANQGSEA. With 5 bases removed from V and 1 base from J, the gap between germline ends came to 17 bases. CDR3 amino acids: CSVPLIPASNTEAFF. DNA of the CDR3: TGCAGCGTTCCCTTAATTCCGGCCTCGAACACTGAAGCTTTCTTT.

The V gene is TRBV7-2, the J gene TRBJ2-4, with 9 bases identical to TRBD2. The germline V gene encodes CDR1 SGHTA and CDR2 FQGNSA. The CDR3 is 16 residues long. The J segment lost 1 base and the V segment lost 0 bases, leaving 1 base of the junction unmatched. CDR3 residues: CASSLASGGAKNIQYF. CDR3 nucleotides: TGTGCCAGCAGCTTAGCGAGCGGGGGGGCCAAAAACATTCAGTACTTC.

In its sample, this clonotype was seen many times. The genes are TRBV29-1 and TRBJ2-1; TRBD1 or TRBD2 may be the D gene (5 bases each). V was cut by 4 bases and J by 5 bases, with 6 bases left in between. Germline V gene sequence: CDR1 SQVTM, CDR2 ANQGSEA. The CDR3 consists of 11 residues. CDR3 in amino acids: CSVGGNNEQFF. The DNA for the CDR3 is TGCAGCGTTGGGGGGAACAATGAGCAGTTCTTC.

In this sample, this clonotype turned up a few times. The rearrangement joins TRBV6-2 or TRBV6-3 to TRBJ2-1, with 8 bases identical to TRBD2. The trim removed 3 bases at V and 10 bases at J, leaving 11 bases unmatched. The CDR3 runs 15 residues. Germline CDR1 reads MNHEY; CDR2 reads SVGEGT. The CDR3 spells CASSYLPGASGEQFF. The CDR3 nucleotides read TGTGCCAGCAGTTATCTCCCCGGAGCTAGCGGGGAGCAGTTCTTC.

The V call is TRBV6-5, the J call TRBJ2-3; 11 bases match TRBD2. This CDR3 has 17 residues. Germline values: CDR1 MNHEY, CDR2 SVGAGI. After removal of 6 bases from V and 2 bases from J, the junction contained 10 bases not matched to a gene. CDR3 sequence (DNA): TGTGCCAGCAGGTCCTGGTCGGGACTAGCGGTCACAGATACGCAGTATTTT. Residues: CASRSWSGLAVTDTQYF.

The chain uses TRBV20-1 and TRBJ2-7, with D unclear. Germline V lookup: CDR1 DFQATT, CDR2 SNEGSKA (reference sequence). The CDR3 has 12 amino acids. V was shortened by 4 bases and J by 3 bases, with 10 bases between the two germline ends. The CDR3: CSAKSGVYEQYF. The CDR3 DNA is TGCAGTGCTAAGAGTGGGGTCTACGAGCAGTACTTC.